This record covers a single TCR beta chain. Its recognized antigen is unknown. Germline and junction disagree at one end, which may indicate a read error. Before undergoing thyroid surgery, none of the patients had been given any kind of treatment. The study retrospectively analysed patient clinical samples collected from the early 2010s to the late 2010s using T-cell receptor beta sequencing. The sample comes from a study of metastatic and nonmetastatic thyroid tumors (dated by TCRdb to 2018 to 2020). For context, the study as a whole: Repertoires were compared across peripheral blood and tumor or nodule tissue samples from malignant and benign thyroid patients.

Receptors were amplified or captured by PCR. The sequencer listed for this sample is Illumina HiSeq 4000. High-throughput sequencing was used to profile the TCR beta-chain CDR3 region of every patient. In the source study's methods: A classifier to discriminate distant-metastatic papillary thyroid cancer patients was built from CDR3 differences across clinicopathological groups. Repertoire diversity was assessed with the Shannon index, and tumor-blood repertoire similarity with the Morisita-Horn index. TCRdb took the public reads, trimmed them with fastp at Q25, ran MiXCR for clone calling and kept in-frame beta chains. It is TCRdb's table, rather than the study itself, that gives the V and J calls and clone size. Present in this sample are approximately 19,000 clones, approximately 19% of which were seen just once. 25% to 35% of the sample is in the top ten clones. In the germline V gene, CDR1 corresponds to SGHAT and CDR2 to FQNNGV. The CDR3 runs 16 amino acids, cysteine and phenylalanine included. CDR3 DNA only is kept here, 48 bases in frame from base 1.

Here is what the overall study found, with its caveats: In both blood and tumor samples, malignant tumors were reported to have significantly higher TCR beta diversity than benign nodules.

The sample was blood. The receptor's source is a female donor with papillary thyroid cancer or a benign thyroid nodule (not recorded which). Some clones in this sample may be carry-over from other donors' samples. The chain links TRBV11-2 with TRBJ2-3; 8 bases in the middle match TRBD2. The nucleotide sequence reads TGCGCCAGCAGTTATCTCTCTGTCGGGAGGGCAGATACGCAGTATTTT. The encoded protein is CASSYLSVGRADTQYF.